This is a list of T cell receptor beta chains from one sample in a study of OX40 agonist ivuxolimab in advanced cancers. Clones were sequenced by immunoSEQ multiplex PCR, and TCRdb holds only the in-frame ones, with some missing. The table records 30,000 to 35,000 clones, more than 70% of them present only once. The specimen was CD4+ or CD8+ T cells sorted from blood, collected in a trial of the OX40 agonist ivuxolimab. All receptors come from an adult with an advanced solid tumor such as melanoma, head and neck, liver or kidney cancer. The CDR3 runs from the conserved cysteine through the conserved F or W. Some rows have no size entry. The others give once, few or many, or a class for an expanded clone.

10	TRBV20-1	-	CRAAGDTQYF
15	TRBV27	-	CASSSSFSSYNEQFF
11	TRBV19	few	CASSFSDEQYF
14	TRBV5-1	-	CASSLEAGNYEQYF
11	TRBV27	-	CASSFYNEQFF
11	TRBV2	-	CASGGVRGRFF
13	TRBV27	-	CASSSGGYNEQFF
15	TRBV11-2	-	CASSLESGTEETQYF
18	TRBV23-1	-	CASSQLERRQGRSYEQYF
15	TRBV6-1	-	CASSTEWEGNHEQYF
14	TRBV6-1	-	CASSDAGLDTEAFF
12	TRBV4-1	-	CASSQPRHGYTF
14	TRBV11-2	once	CASSLLAGNNEQFF
15	TRBV19	-	CASSNDRGSYNEQFF
13	TRBV5-4	once	CASSLGGRAEQYF
16	TRBV29-1	-	CSVVDGGETYQETQYF
13	TRBV9	-	CASSVSGAGELFF
14	TRBV27	-	CASSPGLAGYEQYF
12	TRBV21-1	-	CAGVGRGYGYTF
14	TRBV5-1	once	CASSTDDLNTEAFF
16	TRBV28	-	CASSLWTSGSIETQYF
13	TRBV2	-	CASREEGFEEQYF
13	TRBV11-3	-	CASSGGQNNEQFF
15	TRBV6-5	-	CASSSSVYSNQPQHF
16	TRBV2	-	CASSETVQRLGTEAFF
16	TRBV11-2	-	CASSLGVAGVYNEQFF
19	TRBV6-4	-	CASSDSGTSGSSGANVLTF
12	TRBV19	-	CASSQQGYEQYF
13	TRBV7-9	-	CASSSRQTYEQYF
14	TRBV5-4	-	CASSPGRGANVLTF
15	TRBV11-1	-	CASSGSLDSTDTQYF
11	TRBV20-1	-	CSAKTGSGYTF
12	TRBV7-9	-	CASSLEWETQYF
16	TRBV6-1	-	CASSEGWPGTIYGYTF
16	TRBV29-1	-	CSVEDSTSGDFFEQYF
16	TRBV6-4	-	CASSEIAGGTTDTQYF
13	TRBV7-9	-	CASSTMGLPEAFF
14	TRBV30	-	CAWSVRGGLQKLFF
16	TRBV25-1	-	CASSEYGTGLHEKLFF
14	TRBV7-9	-	CASSSGTGQETQYF
19	TRBV7-6	-	CASSLRGDRSISGANVLTF